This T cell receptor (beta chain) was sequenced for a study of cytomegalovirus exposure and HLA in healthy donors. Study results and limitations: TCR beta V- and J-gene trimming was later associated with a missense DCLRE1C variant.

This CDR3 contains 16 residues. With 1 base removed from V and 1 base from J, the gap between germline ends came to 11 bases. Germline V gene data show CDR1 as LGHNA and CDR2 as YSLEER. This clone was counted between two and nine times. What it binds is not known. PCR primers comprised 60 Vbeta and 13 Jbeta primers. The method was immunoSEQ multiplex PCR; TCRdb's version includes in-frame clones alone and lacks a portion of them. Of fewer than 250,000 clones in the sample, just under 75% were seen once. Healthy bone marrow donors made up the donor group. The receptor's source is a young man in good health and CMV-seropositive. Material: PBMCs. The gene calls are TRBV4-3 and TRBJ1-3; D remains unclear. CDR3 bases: TGCGCCAGCAGCCAAGCCGGCCAGGCGTCTGGAAACACCATATATTTT. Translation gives CASSQAGQASGNTIYF.